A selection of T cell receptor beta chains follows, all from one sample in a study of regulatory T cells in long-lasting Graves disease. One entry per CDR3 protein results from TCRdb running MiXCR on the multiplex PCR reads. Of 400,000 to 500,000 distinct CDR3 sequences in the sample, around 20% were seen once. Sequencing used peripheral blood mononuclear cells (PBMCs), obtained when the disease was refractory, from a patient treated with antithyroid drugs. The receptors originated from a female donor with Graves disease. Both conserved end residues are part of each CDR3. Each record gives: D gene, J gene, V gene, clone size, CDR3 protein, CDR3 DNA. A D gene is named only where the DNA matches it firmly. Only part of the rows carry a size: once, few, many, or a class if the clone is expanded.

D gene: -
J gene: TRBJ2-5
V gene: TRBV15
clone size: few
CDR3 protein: CATSRDLKETQYF
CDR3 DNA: TGTGCCACCAGCAGAGATCTTAAGGAGACCCAGTACTTC

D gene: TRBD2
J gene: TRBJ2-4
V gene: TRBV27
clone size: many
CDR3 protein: CASSFLAGGLDKNIQYF
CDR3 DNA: TGTGCCAGCAGTTTTCTCGCGGGAGGGTTAGACAAAAACATTCAGTACTTC

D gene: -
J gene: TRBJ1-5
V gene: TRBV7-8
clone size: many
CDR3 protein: CASSLDLTSLQPQHF
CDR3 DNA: TGTGCCAGCAGCTTAGACTTAACGAGCCTTCAGCCCCAGCATTTT

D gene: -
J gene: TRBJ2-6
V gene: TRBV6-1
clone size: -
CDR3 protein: CASSEAVGSGANVLTF
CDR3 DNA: TGTGCCAGCAGTGAAGCGGTCGGCTCTGGGGCCAACGTCCTGACTTTC

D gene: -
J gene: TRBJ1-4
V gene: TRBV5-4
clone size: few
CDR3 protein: CASSLSPFEKLFF
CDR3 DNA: TGTGCCAGCAGCTTGTCGCCCTTTGAAAAACTGTTTTTT

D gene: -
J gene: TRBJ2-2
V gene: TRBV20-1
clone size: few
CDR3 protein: CSAPQQDPNTGELFF
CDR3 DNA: TGCAGTGCTCCCCAACAAGATCCGAACACCGGGGAGCTGTTTTTT

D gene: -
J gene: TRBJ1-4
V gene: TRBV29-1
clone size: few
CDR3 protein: CSVVLINEKLFF
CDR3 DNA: TGCAGCGTTGTCCTAATTAATGAAAAACTGTTTTTT

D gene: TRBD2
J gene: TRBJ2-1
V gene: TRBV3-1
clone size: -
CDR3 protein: CASSPPGLEGYNEQFF
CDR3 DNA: TGTGCCAGCAGCCCACCCGGACTAGAGGGCTACAATGAGCAGTTCTTC

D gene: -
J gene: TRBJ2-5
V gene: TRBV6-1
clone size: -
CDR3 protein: CASSGSGETETQYF
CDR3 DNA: TGTGCCAGCAGTGGGTCAGGGGAGACGGAGACCCAGTACTTC

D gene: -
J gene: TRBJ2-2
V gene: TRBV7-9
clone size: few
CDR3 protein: CASSVGTPNTGELFF
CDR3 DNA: TGTGCCAGCAGCGTGGGGACACCGAACACCGGGGAGCTGTTTTTT

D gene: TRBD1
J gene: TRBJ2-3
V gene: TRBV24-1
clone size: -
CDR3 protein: CATSTGTGGSNTQYF
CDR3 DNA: TGTGCCACCAGCACCGGGACAGGGGGCTCGAATACGCAGTATTTT

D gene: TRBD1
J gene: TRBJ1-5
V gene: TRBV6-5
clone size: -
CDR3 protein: CASSSGGRGNQPQHF
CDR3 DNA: TGTGCCAGCAGTTCAGGGGGCAGGGGCAATCAGCCCCAGCATTTT

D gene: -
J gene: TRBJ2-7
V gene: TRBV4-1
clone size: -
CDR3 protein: CASSQAPAGEQYF
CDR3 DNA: TGCGCCAGCAGCCAAGCCCCCGCTGGAGAGCAGTACTTC

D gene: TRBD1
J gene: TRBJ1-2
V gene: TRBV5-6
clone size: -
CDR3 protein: CASSSYGGGDGYTF
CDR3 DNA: TGTGCCAGCAGCTCTTACGGAGGGGGCGATGGCTACACCTTC

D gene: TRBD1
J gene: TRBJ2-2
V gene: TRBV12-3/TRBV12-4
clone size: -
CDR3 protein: CASRRQGEAGELFF
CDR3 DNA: TGTGCCAGCAGAAGACAGGGAGAGGCCGGGGAGCTGTTTTTT

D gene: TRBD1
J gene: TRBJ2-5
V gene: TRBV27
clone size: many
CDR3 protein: CASVGLGTGQETQYF
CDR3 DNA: TGTGCCAGCGTAGGGCTAGGGACAGGTCAAGAGACCCAGTACTTC

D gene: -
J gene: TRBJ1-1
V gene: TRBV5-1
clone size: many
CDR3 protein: CASSFGWSEAFF
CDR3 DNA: TGCGCCAGCAGCTTTGGGTGGTCTGAAGCTTTCTTT

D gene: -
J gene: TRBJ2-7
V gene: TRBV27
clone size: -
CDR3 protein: CASRTMRTGTTYEQYF
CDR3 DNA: TGTGCCAGCAGGACTATGAGGACAGGGACTACCTACGAGCAGTACTTC

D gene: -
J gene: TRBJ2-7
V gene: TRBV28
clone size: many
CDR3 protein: CASSLPQVSSYEQYF
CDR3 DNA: TGTGCCAGCAGTTTGCCCCAGGTGAGCTCCTACGAGCAGTACTTC

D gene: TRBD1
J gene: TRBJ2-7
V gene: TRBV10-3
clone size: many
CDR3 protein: CAISADREKQYF
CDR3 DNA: TGTGCCATCAGTGCGGACAGGGAGAAGCAGTACTTC

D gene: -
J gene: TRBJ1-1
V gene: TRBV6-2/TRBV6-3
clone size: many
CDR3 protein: CASSELQGLMNTEAFF
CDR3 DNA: TGTGCCAGCAGTGAACTACAGGGACTCATGAACACTGAAGCTTTCTTT

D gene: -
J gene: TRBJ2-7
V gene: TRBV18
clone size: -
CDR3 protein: CASSPWDLPRGEQYF
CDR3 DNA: TGTGCCAGCTCACCCTGGGACCTCCCAAGGGGTGAGCAGTACTTC

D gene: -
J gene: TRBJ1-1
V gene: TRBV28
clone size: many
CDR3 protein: CASSLSRGASTEAFF
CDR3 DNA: TGTGCCAGCAGTTTATCTCGGGGGGCGAGCACTGAAGCTTTCTTT

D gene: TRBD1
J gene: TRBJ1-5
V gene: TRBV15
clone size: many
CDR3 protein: CATSYTGGGQPQHF
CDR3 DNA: TGTGCCACCAGCTACACAGGGGGCGGCCAGCCCCAGCATTTT

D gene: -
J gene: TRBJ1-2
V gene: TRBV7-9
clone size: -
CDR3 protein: CASSLKAGHSNYGYTF
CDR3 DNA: TGTGCCAGCAGCTTAAAGGCAGGCCATTCTAACTATGGCTACACCTTC

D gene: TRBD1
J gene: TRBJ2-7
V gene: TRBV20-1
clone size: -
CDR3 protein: CSAREQGWYSYEQYF
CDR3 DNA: TGCAGTGCTAGAGAACAGGGGTGGTACTCCTACGAGCAGTACTTC

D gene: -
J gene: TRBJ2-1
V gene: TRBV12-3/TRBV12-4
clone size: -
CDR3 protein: CASSLGAERGNEQFF
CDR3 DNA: TGTGCCAGCAGTTTAGGAGCGGAGCGAGGCAATGAGCAGTTCTTC

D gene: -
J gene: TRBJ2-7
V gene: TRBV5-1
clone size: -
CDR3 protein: CASSLTGRGSDEQYF
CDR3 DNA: TGCGCCAGCAGCTTGACAGGACGGGGATCAGACGAGCAGTACTTC

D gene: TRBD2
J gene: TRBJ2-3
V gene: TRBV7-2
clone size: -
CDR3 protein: CASSSAGTSGFTDTQYF
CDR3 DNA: TGTGCCAGCAGCTCAGCAGGGACTAGCGGGTTCACAGATACGCAGTATTTT

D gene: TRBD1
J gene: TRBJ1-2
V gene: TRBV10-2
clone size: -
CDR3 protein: CASSESWTGQNYGYTF
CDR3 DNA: TGCGCCAGCAGTGAGTCTTGGACAGGTCAAAACTATGGCTACACCTTC

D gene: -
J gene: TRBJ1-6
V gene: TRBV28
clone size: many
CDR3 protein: CVVSEGGNNSPLHF
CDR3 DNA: TGTGTGGTATCAGAGGGCGGGAATAATTCACCCCTCCACTTT

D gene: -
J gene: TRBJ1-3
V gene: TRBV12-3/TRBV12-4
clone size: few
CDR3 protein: CASSSGSSGNTIYF
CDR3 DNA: TGTGCCAGCAGCTCGGGGAGCTCTGGAAACACCATATATTTT

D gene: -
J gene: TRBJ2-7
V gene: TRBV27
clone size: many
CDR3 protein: CASSPRTDPGYEQYF
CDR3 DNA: TGTGCCAGCAGTCCTCGTACAGACCCGGGCTACGAGCAGTACTTC

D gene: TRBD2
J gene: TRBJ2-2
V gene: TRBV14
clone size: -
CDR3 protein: CASSQGLAGVYTGELFF
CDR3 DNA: TGTGCCAGCAGCCAAGGACTAGCGGGGGTATACACCGGGGAGCTGTTTTTT

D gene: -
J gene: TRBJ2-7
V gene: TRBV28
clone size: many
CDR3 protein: CASRDPGLSSYEQYF
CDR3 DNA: TGTGCCAGCAGGGATCCGGGACTGAGCTCCTACGAGCAGTACTTC

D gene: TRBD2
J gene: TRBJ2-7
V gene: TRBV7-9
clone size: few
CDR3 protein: CASSNRTSGSYEQYF
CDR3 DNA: TGTGCCAGCAGCAACCGGACTAGCGGGAGCTACGAGCAGTACTTC

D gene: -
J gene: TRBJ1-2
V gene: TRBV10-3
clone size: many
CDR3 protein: CAIDHPTDGYTF
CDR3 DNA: TGTGCCATTGACCACCCGACAGACGGCTACACCTTC

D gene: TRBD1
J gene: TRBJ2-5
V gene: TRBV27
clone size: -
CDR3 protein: CASSDGQGGLETQYF
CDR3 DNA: TGTGCCAGCAGTGACGGACAGGGTGGGTTAGAGACCCAGTACTTC

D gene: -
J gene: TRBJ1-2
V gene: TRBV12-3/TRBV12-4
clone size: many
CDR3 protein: CASSSAYGYTF
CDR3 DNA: TGTGCCAGCAGTTCAGCGTACGGCTACACCTTC

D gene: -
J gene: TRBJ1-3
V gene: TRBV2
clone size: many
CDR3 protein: CASSDARDTSGNTIYF
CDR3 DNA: TGTGCCAGCAGTGATGCCCGGGACACCTCTGGAAACACCATATATTTT

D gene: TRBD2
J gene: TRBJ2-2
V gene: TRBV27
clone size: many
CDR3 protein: CASRPTSVNTGELFF
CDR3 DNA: TGTGCCAGCAGACCGACTAGCGTTAACACCGGGGAGCTGTTTTTT

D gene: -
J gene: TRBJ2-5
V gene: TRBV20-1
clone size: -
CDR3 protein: CSAAIEGGETQYF
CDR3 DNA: TGCAGTGCCGCTATAGAGGGGGGGGAGACCCAGTACTTC